Below are 26 T cell receptor beta chains sequenced from a single sample in a study of blood T cell repertoires in COVID-19. The table came from immunoSEQ multiplex PCR; TCRdb's copy has only in-frame clones and leaves some out. The data contain fewer than 250,000 clones, approximately 79% of them singletons. Sequenced material: peripheral blood. These TCRs come from a woman aged 45-59 years with acute or convalescent COVID-19.

V gene TRBV24-1 combines with J gene TRBJ2-1, with 13 nucleotides matching TRBD2. V shed 9 bases and J 6 bases; nucleotides not matched to a gene: 4. The CDR3 contains 14 residues. Germline CDR1 reads KGHDR; CDR2 reads SFDVKD. The CDR3 nucleotides are TGTGCCACCCGAGGACTAGCGGGAGCCAATGAGCAGTTCTTC. Its protein is CATRGLAGANEQFF.

The rearrangement links TRBV4-1 to TRBJ2-3; 9 nucleotides agree with TRBD1. Germline values: CDR1 MGHRA, CDR2 YSYEKL. The CDR3 has 17 amino acids. Trimming took 3 bases from V and 1 from J; bases not matched to a gene: 8. The CDR3 region has the DNA TGCGCCAGCAGCCACCAAGCCGGACAGGGGCGCACAGATACGCAGTATTTT. This gives the protein CASSHQAGQGRTDTQYF.

CDR3 coding DNA: TGTGCCAGCAGTTTACGTACCGGGGAGCTGTTTTTT. This sequence encodes CASSLRTGELFF. This chain connects TRBV12-3 or TRBV12-4 to TRBJ2-2, with D hard to call. The V and J ends lost 2 bases and 5 bases respectively, with 3 bases between them. The length of the CDR3 is 12 residues.

This clone was counted a single time. The identical CDR3 is also encoded by other nucleotide sequences in the sample. This chain links TRBV18 with TRBJ1-5, with D possibly being TRBD1 (5 bases). V was pared by 3 bases and J by 4 bases, with 10 bases between. Per germline, CDR1 KGHSH and CDR2 LQKENI. This CDR3 region has 14 residues. CDR3 residues: CASSPTGANQPQHF. The CDR3 DNA is TGTGCCAGCTCACCGACTGGGGCTAATCAGCCCCAGCATTTT. The whole variable domain, filled in from reference TRBV18 and TRBJ1-5, reads NAGVMQNPRHLVRRRGQEARLRCSPMKGHSHVYWYRQLPEEGLKFMVYLQKENIIDESGMPKERFSAEFPKEGPSILRIQQVVRGDSAAYFCASSPTGANQPQHFGDGTRLSIL.

This sequence joins TRBV6-5 and TRBJ2-7; the D gene is possibly TRBD1 (6 bases). This CDR3 comprises 15 residues. The germline V and J ends were trimmed by 1 base and 2 bases, with 12 bases remaining between them. Germline CDR1 and CDR2: MNHEY and SVGAGI. The chain's CDR3 is CASSYLSGAAYEQYF. The DNA for the CDR3 is TGTGCCAGCAGTTACTTGTCAGGGGCGGCCTACGAGCAGTACTTC.

The chain is built from TRBV5-1 and TRBJ1-6, with TRBD1 matching 7 bases. The length of the CDR3 is 17 residues. The germline V gene encodes CDR1 SGHRS and CDR2 YFSETQ. V shed 4 bases and J 3 bases; nucleotides not matched to a gene: 10. The CDR3 bases are TGCGCCAGCAGCCCCTTAAGGGGGCCTCACTATAATTCACCCCTCCACTTT. Residues: CASSPLRGPHYNSPLHF.

The chain combines TRBV9 with TRBJ2-1, with a possible D match to TRBD2 (6 bases). The CDR3 has 15 residues. The V gene's germline CDR1 is SGDLS and CDR2 YYNGEE. The V gene lost 0 bases and the J gene lost 7 bases, with 14 bases spanning the gap. CDR3 sequence (DNA): TGTGCCAGCAGCGTAGAGGGTAGCGGTTTGAATGAGCAGTTCTTC. Its translation is CASSVEGSGLNEQFF. Looking up the rest from reference TRBV9 and TRBJ2-1 gives the full variable domain: DSGVTQTPKHLITATGQRVTLRCSPRSGDLSVYWYQQSLDQGLQFLIQYYNGEERAKGNILERFSAQQFPDLHSELNLSSLELGDSALYFCASSVEGSGLNEQFFGPGTRLTVL.

The chain recombines TRBV28 with TRBJ1-1; 7 nucleotides align to TRBD1. The CDR3 contains 13 residues. V trimming: 8 bases; J trimming: 5 bases; junction bases outside the gene matches: 8. Germline CDR1 reads MDHEN; CDR2 reads SYDVKM. The CDR3 DNA sequence: TGTGCCAGCCAAACAGGGGTCGGAACTGAAGCTTTCTTT. Translated, it gives CASQTGVGTEAFF.

Only a few counts were recorded for this clone. The chain is built from TRBV2 and TRBJ1-1, with D maybe TRBD1 (6 bases). Germline values: CDR1 SNHLY, CDR2 FYNNEI. Trimming shortened V by 8 bases and J by 5 bases, and 12 bases separated the two germline ends. This CDR3 contains 12 residues. CDR3 sequence (DNA): TGTGCCAGCGTAAGGGGGAAAACTGAAGCTTTCTTT. Its translation: CASVRGKTEAFF.

This clone appeared a few times. The chain carries TRBV27 and TRBJ1-5; tentatively, D is TRBD1 (5 bases). V lost 3 bases and J lost 7, with 13 bases in between. CDR1 is MNHEY and CDR2 is SMNVEV in the germline V gene (reference sequence). The CDR3 is made up of 14 amino acids. This CDR3 reads CASSLQGKGQPQHF. The CDR3 coding sequence is TGTGCCAGCAGTTTGCAGGGCAAGGGGCAGCCCCAGCATTTT.

V and J are TRBV28 and TRBJ2-2; 10 nucleotides align to TRBD1. This CDR3 has 16 residues. J was trimmed by 6 bases and V by 6 bases; bases with no gene match: 10. The germline CDR1 and CDR2 sequences are MDHEN and SYDVKM. CDR3 in amino acids: CASRAGTGVSAGELFF. The CDR3 DNA reads TGTGCCAGCAGGGCGGGGACAGGGGTGTCAGCCGGGGAGCTGTTTTTT.

CDR3 in amino acids: CASSASGTGGLQPQHF. Here the CDR3 DNA reads TGTGCCAGCAGTGCCTCCGGGACAGGGGGACTTCAGCCCCAGCATTTT. The rearrangement uses TRBV27 and TRBJ1-5; 11 bases agree with TRBD1. The CDR3 spans 16 residues. The germline V gene encodes CDR1 MNHEY and CDR2 SMNVEV (reference sequence). Unmatched junction bases numbered 9, after V lost 5 bases and J lost 6 bases.

The chain recombines TRBV3-1 (or the pseudogene TRBV3-2) with TRBJ2-3; D may be TRBD2 (6 bases). V was pared by 6 bases and J by 5 bases, with 18 bases between. Germline CDR1 reads LGHDT; CDR2 reads YNNKEL (reference sequence). This CDR3 comprises 15 residues. CDR3 bases: TGTGCCAGCAGGAAGGCTAGCGCCTTCCAAGATACGCAGTATTTT. Its protein is CASRKASAFQDTQYF.

The chain uses TRBV28 and TRBJ1-2; D is possibly TRBD1 (5 bases). V lost 7 bases to trimming and J lost 7 bases, with 13 bases between them. This CDR3 contains 12 residues. Germline CDR1 is MDHEN and CDR2 is SYDVKM. Here the CDR3 DNA reads TGTGCCAGCAACATGGGGGGGGTTGGCTACACCTTC. It specifies CASNMGGVGYTF.

The chain has TRBV7-4 and TRBJ1-6, with 9 bases fitting TRBD1. J was trimmed by 0 bases and V by 10 bases; bases with no gene match: 10. CDR3 size: 17 residues. The germline CDR1 and CDR2 sequences are SGHVT and SQSDAQ. The CDR3 nucleotides are TGTGCCAAGACGGGGACAGGGCCTAGCTCCTATAATTCACCCCTCCACTTT. This sequence encodes CAKTGTGPSSYNSPLHF. Supplemented by reference TRBV7-4 and TRBJ1-6, the full variable domain reads GAGVSQSPRYKVAKRGRDVALRCDSISGHVTLYWYRQTLGQGSEVLTYSQSDAQRDKSGRPSGRFSAERPERSVSTLKIQRTEQGDSAVYLCAKTGTGPSSYNSPLHFGNGTRLTVT.

This chain joins TRBV12-5 and TRBJ1-5, with TRBD1 matching over 10 bases. The J segment lost 5 bases and the V segment lost 3 bases, leaving 4 bases of the junction unmatched. Per germline, CDR1 LGHNT and CDR2 FRNRAP. The CDR3 length is 15 residues. CDR3 region: CASGLGGTGDQPQHF. As DNA, the CDR3 is TGTGCTAGTGGTTTAGGGGGGACAGGGGATCAGCCCCAGCATTTT.

This clone was seen only once. J is TRBJ1-6 and V is TRBV6-5, with a weak D call TRBD1 (6 bases). CDR1 is MNHEY, CDR2 SVGAGI, per germline. Between the trimmed V and J ends, which lost 6 bases and 9 bases, there was a span of 18 bases. The CDR3 runs to 15 residues. This chain's CDR3 is CASSDTGRISSPLHF. In DNA form, the CDR3 reads TGTGCCAGCAGCGATACAGGGAGAATTTCTTCACCCCTCCACTTT.

The V call is TRBV5-8, the J call TRBJ1-4, with D tentatively TRBD1 (5 bases). The CDR3 consists of 16 residues. Trimming removed 4 bases at V and 7 bases at J, with 20 bases between. CDR1 is SGHTS and CDR2 is YDEGEE in the germline V gene. The CDR3, as DNA: TGTGCCAGCAGCGCTGGAGGCGACCGCGGGGCTGAAAAACTGTTTTTT. Translated: CASSAGGDRGAEKLFF.

V and J are TRBV6-1 and TRBJ1-1; D may be TRBD1 (6 bases). Per the germline V gene, CDR1 is MNHNS and CDR2 is SASEGT. This CDR3 comprises 13 residues. The ends were cut back, 8 bases at V and 5 bases at J, with 15 bases in the middle. The DNA of the CDR3 is TGTGCCAGCCTCAGGGGTGAAGAGACTGAAGCTTTCTTT. Encoded protein: CASLRGEETEAFF.

This chain connects TRBV5-1 to TRBJ1-1; tentative D call: TRBD1 (6 bases). Trimming removed 1 base from V and 3 bases from J, with 13 bases in between. In germline, CDR1 is SGHRS, CDR2 YFSETQ. The CDR3 sequence is 15 residues long. CDR3 loop: CASSLTDREDTEAFF. The CDR3 coding sequence is TGCGCCAGCAGCTTGACGGACAGAGAGGACACTGAAGCTTTCTTT.

V is TRBV6-2 or TRBV6-3 and J is TRBJ1-1, with a tentative D call TRBD1 (6 bases). V was cut by 0 bases and J by 0 bases, with 14 bases left in between. The CDR3 has 17 amino acids. Germline loops: CDR1 MNHEY, CDR2 SVGEGT. The CDR3 DNA reads TGTGCCAGCAGTTACTCCGCGGGGGGCCCCATGAACACTGAAGCTTTCTTT. Encoded protein: CASSYSAGGPMNTEAFF.

The chain carries TRBV27 and TRBJ1-6; TRBD1 agrees at 10 bases. The CDR3 runs to 17 residues. CDR1 and CDR2 (germline): MNHEY, SMNVEV (reference sequence). The junction had 7 bases not matched to a gene; V was cut back by 1 base and J by 7 bases. CDR3 DNA sequence: TGTGCCAGCAGTTTATATCGGACAGGGGGTTGGAATTCACCCCTCCACTTT. Protein: CASSLYRTGGWNSPLHF.

The gene calls are TRBV7-2 and TRBJ1-4; 8 bases line up with TRBD1. The CDR3 runs 15 residues. Trimming cost V 4 bases and J 8 bases; bases outside gene matches: 9. From germline, CDR1 is SGHTA and CDR2 FQGNSA. CDR3 bases: TGTGCCAGCAGCTCGAACAGGGGGACGCAGGAAAAACTGTTTTTT. Amino acids: CASSSNRGTQEKLFF.

V gene TRBV29-1 combines with J gene TRBJ1-1; a weak D match, TRBD1 (5 bases). Germline CDR1 SQVTM, CDR2 ANQGSEA. This CDR3 is 13 amino acids long. V lost 2 bases, J lost 5 bases, and 12 bases lay in between. CDR3 in DNA: TGCAGCGTTGAACTTGGGGGGGGGACTGAAGCTTTCTTT. Translation gives CSVELGGGTEAFF.

V and J are TRBV28 and TRBJ2-7, with 12 bases identical to TRBD1. This CDR3 region has 15 residues. Trimming removed 3 bases from V and 5 bases from J; junction bases left unmatched: 5. Germline CDR1 and CDR2: MDHEN and SYDVKM. DNA for the CDR3: TGTGCCAGCAGTTTCGTCGGGACAGGGGGCGACGAGCAGTACTTC. This sequence encodes CASSFVGTGGDEQYF.

This chain joins TRBV24-1 and TRBJ2-1; the match to TRBD1 covers 10 bases. Germline trimming cut 10 bases from V and 8 bases from J; bases unmatched to any gene: 10. The V gene's germline CDR1 is KGHDR and CDR2 SFDVKD. The CDR3 spans 14 residues. The CDR3 DNA follows: TGTGCCACTCGAAGATCGGGGACAGGGGATGAGCAGTTCTTC. Residues: CATRRSGTGDEQFF.